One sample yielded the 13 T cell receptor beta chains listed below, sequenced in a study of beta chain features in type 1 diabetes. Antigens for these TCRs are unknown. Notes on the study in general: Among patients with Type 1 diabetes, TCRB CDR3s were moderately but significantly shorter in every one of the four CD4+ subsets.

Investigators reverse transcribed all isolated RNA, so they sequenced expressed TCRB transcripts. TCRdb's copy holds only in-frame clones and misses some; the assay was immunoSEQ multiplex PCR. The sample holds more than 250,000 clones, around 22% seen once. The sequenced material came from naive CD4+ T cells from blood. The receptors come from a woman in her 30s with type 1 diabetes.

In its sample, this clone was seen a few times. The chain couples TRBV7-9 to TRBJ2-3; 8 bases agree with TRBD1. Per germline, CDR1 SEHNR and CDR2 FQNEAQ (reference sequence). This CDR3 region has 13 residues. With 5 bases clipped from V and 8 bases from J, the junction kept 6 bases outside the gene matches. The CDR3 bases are TGTGCCAGCAGCACGACAGGGGCAGCTACGCAGTATTTT. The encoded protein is CASSTTGAATQYF.

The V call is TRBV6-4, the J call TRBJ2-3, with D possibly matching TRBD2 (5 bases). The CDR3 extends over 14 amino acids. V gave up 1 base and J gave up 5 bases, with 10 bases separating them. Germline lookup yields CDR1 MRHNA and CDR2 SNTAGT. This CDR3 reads CASSDWVGEDTQYF. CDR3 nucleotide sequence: TGTGCCAGCAGTGACTGGGTGGGAGAAGATACGCAGTATTTT.

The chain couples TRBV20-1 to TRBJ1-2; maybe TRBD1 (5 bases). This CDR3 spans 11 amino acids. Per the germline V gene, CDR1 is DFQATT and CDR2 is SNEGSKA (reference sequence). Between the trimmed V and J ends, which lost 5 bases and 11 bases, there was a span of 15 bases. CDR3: CSAPLAGRYTF. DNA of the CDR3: TGCAGTGCTCCCCTCGCAGGGAGGTACACCTTC.

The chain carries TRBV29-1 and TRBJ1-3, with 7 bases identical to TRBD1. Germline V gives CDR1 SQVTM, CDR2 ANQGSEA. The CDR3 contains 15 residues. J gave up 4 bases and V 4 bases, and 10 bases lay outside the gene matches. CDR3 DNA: TGCAGCGTTGCTGATCGGGACAGTAACGGAAACACCATATATTTT. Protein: CSVADRDSNGNTIYF.

The CDR3 DNA sequence: TGTGCCAGCAGCCCCAGGGGGGTTCTTAACTATGGCTACACCTTC. This sequence encodes CASSPRGVLNYGYTF. The rearrangement links TRBV9 to TRBJ1-2; 7 positions match TRBD1. Germline V lookup: CDR1 SGDLS, CDR2 YYNGEE. The CDR3 has 15 amino acids. J lost 1 base, V lost 4 bases, and 7 bases had no gene match.

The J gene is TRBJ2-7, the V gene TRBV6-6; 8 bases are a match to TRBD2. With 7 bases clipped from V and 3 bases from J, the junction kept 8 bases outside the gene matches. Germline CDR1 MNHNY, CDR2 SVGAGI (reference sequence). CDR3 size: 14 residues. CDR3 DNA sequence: TGTGCCAGCACCTCCGAGACTAGCGTCTACGAGCAGTACTTC. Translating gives CASTSETSVYEQYF.

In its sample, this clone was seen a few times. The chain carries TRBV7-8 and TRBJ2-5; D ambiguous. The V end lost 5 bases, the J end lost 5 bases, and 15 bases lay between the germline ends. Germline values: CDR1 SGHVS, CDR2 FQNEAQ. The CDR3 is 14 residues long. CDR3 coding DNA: TGTGCCAGCAGCCGAGCCCCTAGGTCGGAGACCCAGTACTTC. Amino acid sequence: CASSRAPRSETQYF.

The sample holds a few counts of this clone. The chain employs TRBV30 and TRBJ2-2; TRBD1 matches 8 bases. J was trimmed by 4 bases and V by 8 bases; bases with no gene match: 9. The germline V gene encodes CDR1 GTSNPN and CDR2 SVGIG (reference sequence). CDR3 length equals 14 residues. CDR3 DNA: TGTGCCGGGGGCAGGGGGCATGGCACCGGGGAGCTGTTTTTT. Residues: CAGGRGHGTGELFF.

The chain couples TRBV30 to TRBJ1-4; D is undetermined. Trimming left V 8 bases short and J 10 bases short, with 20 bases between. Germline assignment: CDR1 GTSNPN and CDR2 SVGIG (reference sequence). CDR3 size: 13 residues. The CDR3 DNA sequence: TGTGCCCTAGCTCCGGGCTCCACAGTAAAACTGTTTTTT. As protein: CALAPGSTVKLFF.

CDR3 nucleotide sequence: TGCGCCAGCAGCGTCCAGGGTTATCTGACTGAAGCTTTCTTT. Protein product: CASSVQGYLTEAFF. The chain uses TRBV5-1 and TRBJ1-1; possible D gene TRBD1, 5 bases. The V end was cut by 4 bases, the J end by 5 bases, with 15 bases between. CDR1 and CDR2 from the germline V gene are SGHRS and YFSETQ. There are 14 residues in the CDR3.

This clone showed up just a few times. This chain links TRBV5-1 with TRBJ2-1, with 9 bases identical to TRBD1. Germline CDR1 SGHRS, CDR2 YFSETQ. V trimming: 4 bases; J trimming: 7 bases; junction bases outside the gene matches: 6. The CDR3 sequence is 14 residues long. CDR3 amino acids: CASSTDRGGNEQFF. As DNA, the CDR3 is TGCGCCAGCAGCACAGACAGGGGGGGAAATGAGCAGTTCTTC. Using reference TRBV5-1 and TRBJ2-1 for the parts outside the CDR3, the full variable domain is KAGVTQTPRYLIKTRGQQVTLSCSPISGHRSVSWYQQTPGQGLQFLFEYFSETQRNKGNFPGRFSGRQFSNSRSEMNVSTLELGDSALYLCASSTDRGGNEQFFGPGTRLTVL.

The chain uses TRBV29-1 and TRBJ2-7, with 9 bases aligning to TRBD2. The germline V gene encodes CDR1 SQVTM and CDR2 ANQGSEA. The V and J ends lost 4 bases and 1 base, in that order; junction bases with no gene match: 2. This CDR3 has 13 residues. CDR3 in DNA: TGCAGCGTTGGGACTAGCGAGTCCTACGAGCAGTACTTC. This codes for CSVGTSESYEQYF.

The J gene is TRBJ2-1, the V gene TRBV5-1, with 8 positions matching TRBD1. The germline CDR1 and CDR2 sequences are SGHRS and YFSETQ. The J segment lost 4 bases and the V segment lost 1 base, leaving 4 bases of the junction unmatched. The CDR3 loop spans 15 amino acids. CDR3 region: CASSLRDRTYNEQFF. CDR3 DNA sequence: TGCGCCAGCAGCTTGAGGGACAGGACTTACAATGAGCAGTTCTTC.